A selection of T cell receptor beta chains follows, all from one sample in a study of immune evolution from preneoplasia to lung adenocarcinoma. Profiling relied on immunoSEQ multiplex PCR, and the TCRdb table lists in-frame clones only, not all of them. The sample has approximately 4,000 clones, roughly 80% seen once. Input material: FFPE adjacent normal lung tissue. Receptor source: a person aged 65-85 years with lung adenocarcinoma. The CDR3 runs from the conserved cysteine through the conserved F or W. D genes are given only for firm matches.

J gene	V gene	D gene	CDR3 protein
TRBJ2-1	TRBV28	TRBD2	CASSAQTSGYNEQFF
TRBJ2-7	TRBV6-1	.	CASSDLTYEQYF
TRBJ2-3	TRBV19	.	CASSPIGYTDTQYF
TRBJ2-7	TRBV5-4	.	CASSFGGFYEQYF
TRBJ2-2	TRBV6-1	.	CASSELGIGELFF
TRBJ2-2	TRBV5-4	.	CASSFPVTGELFF
TRBJ1-5	TRBV28	.	CASSPPPRRQPQHF
TRBJ2-1	TRBV7-2	.	CASSPRDFPSSYNEQFF
TRBJ1-3	TRBV27	.	CASTELDEGNTIYF
TRBJ1-1	TRBV14	.	CASSQVMDSYTEAFF
TRBJ1-1	TRBV7-3	.	CASSRTLEAFF
TRBJ2-7	TRBV11-3	TRBD1	CASSGTAAYEQYF
TRBJ1-2	TRBV5-1	TRBD1	CASSPTLGQGSYGYTF
TRBJ2-1	TRBV30	.	CAWSLRGVEQFF
TRBJ2-1	TRBV4-2	.	CASSQDSFTSYNEQFF
TRBJ2-7	TRBV5-1	.	CASSPGGDEQYF
TRBJ1-2	TRBV21-1	.	CAFPGQEGYTF
TRBJ2-1	TRBV10-3	.	CATKGGGEQFF
TRBJ1-2	TRBV5-1	.	CASSPLDKPGYTF
TRBJ2-7	TRBV4-2	.	CASSLGGSSYEQYF
TRBJ1-2	TRBV6-1	.	CASSENSQYGYTF
TRBJ1-5	TRBV15	.	CATSRDSGGNQPQHF
TRBJ2-3	TRBV5-6	.	CASSLGGKTDTQYF
TRBJ1-4	TRBV30	.	CAWSQTLATNEKLFF
TRBJ1-2	TRBV6-1	.	CAILHSSNYGYTF
TRBJ1-1	TRBV21-1	.	CASSIFRGRLQSEAFF
TRBJ1-1	TRBV28	.	CASRPEPNTEAFF
TRBJ2-1	TRBV7-9	.	CASSFAPVINEQFF
TRBJ2-7	TRBV28	TRBD1	CASSPADRALREQYF
TRBJ1-1	TRBV30	TRBD1	CAWFYRDRDGKTENTEAFF
TRBJ2-5	TRBV29-1	TRBD1	CSAAPSTGGETQYF
TRBJ2-2	TRBV4-1	TRBD2	CASSLTAIAGDANTGELFF
TRBJ1-2	TRBV13	.	CASSFLLGNDGYTF
TRBJ2-3	TRBV6-6	.	CASSYSTSTDTQYF
TRBJ1-3	TRBV27	.	CASKKTAQSGNTIYF